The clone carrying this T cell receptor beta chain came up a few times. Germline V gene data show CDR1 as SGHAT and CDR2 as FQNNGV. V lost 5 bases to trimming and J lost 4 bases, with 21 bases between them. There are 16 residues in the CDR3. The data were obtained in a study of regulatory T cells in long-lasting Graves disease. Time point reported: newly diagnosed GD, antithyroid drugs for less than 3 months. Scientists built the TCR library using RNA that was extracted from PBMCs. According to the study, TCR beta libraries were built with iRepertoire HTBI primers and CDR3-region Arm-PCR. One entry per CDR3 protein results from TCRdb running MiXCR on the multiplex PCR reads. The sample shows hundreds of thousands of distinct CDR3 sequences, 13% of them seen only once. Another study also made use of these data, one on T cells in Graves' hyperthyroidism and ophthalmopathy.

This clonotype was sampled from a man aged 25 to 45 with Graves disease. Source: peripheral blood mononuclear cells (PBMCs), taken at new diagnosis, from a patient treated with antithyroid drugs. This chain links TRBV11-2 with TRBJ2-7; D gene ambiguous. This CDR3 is CASSQRVSGLSYEQYF. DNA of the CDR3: TGTGCCAGCAGCCAACGGGTCTCCGGCCTGAGTTACGAGCAGTACTTC.